Listed below are T cell receptor beta chains from one sample, sequenced in a study of shared clonotypes between healthy human individuals. Clones were read by immunoSEQ multiplex PCR, and TCRdb kept only the in-frame ones, dropping some. The sample consists of some 690,000 clones, about 92% of them appearing once. The sequenced sample was memory CD8+ T cells from PBMCs. The source is a man younger than 30 in good health. Some clones in this sample may be carry-over from other donors' samples. CDR3s leave out the opening cysteine and the closing phenylalanine or tryptophan. A D gene is named only where the DNA matches it firmly.

-,TRBV7-9,ASSSRDWVYEQY
-,TRBV7-9,ASMEDQETQY
TRBD2,TRBV27,ASSPLAGRNEQF
-,TRBV27,ASSPSGTYEQY
-,TRBV28,ASSLRNLRAQAQSYT
-,TRBV27,ASSPETAYQPQH
TRBD1,TRBV28,ASSNSMARRQGELPYEQY
TRBD2,TRBV6-5,ASSSLAGGTNEQF
-,TRBV27,ASSPGTSNYGYT
TRBD2,TRBV6-9,ASSPSGSQEQY
-,TRBV15,ATSRARASNTEAF
-,TRBV19,ASSFTAIGQPQH
-,TRBV10-3,AISAATGRVETQY
-,TRBV29-1,SVEWGYEQY
-,TRBV9,ASSVADKMNTEAF
TRBD2,TRBV27,ASSFRGLAGANEQF
-,TRBV7-8,ASSTRTDVGGNTIY
-,TRBV27,ASSLSAGDSNQPQH
-,TRBV29-1,SANTGPGDEQY
-,TRBV28,ASRRPGQPSSTDTQY
-,TRBV6-5,ASSYPPLPYEQY
-,TRBV7-3,ASSLGASEQF
-,TRBV28,ASSFPEGMEQY
-,TRBV15,ATSRDAHHSNQPQH
-,TRBV12-2,ASRLVDTDTQY
-,TRBV28,ASSLGSLRYNEQF
-,TRBV7-9,ASSRLYRYGYT
TRBD2,TRBV6-4,ASSEWGGYGEQF
-,TRBV9,ASSAGGDEQF
-,TRBV28,ASSLVPGAGTEAF
TRBD1,TRBV7-2,ASSPGTGWLSTDTQY
TRBD1,TRBV11-2,ASSYGQGGYNEQF
-,TRBV28,ASRLPTLSGNTGELF
-,TRBV4-1,ASSQWGLETQY
TRBD2,TRBV10-3,AITDSGRASDTQY
TRBD2,TRBV5-1,ASSPKQSSGRPFRFSYEQY
TRBD2,TRBV6-5,ASSYPGLAPNEQF
-,TRBV11-2,ASSLGVSGQY
TRBD2,TRBV27,ASSGLAGGPLGDTQY
-,TRBV4-3,ASIQNYGYT
-,TRBV7-9,ASSLGEGEQY
TRBD1,TRBV6-5,ASSGTGPEGEQF
TRBD2,TRBV27,ASSTPTSEAYEQY
TRBD1,TRBV7-2,ASSLLHQGATEAF
TRBD1,TRBV7-9,ASSPDSGTGTYSNQPQH
-,TRBV6-1,ASSVGASFYGYT